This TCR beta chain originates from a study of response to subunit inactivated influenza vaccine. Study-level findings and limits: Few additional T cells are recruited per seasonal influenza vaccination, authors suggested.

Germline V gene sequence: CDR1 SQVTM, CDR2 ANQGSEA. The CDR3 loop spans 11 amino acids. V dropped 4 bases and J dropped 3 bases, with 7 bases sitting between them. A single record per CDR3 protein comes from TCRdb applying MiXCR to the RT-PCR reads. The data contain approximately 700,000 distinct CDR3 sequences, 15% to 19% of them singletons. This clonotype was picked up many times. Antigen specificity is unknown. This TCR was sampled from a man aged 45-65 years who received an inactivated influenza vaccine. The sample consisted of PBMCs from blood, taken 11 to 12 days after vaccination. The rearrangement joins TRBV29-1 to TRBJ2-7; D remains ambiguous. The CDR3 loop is CSVGLNYEQYF. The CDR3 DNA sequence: TGCAGCGTTGGACTCAACTACGAGCAGTACTTC.